This T cell receptor (beta chain) is from a study of blood T cells in healthy people across ages. This CDR3 has 14 amino acids. V was clipped by 0 bases and J by 4 bases, with 13 bases between them. From germline, CDR1 is GTSNPN and CDR2 SVGIG (reference sequence). Each donor's blood draw was approximately 10 milliliters of peripheral blood. Only a few counts were recorded for this clonotype. Using a J-beta primer mix together with a sample-barcoded 5' primer, a second PCR was run for roughly 6 to 11 cycles. MiXCR, applied by TCRdb to the 5' RACE reads, yields one record per CDR3 protein. The sample yields hundreds of thousands of distinct CDR3 sequences, about 30% seen once.

V is TRBV30 and J is TRBJ2-7, with D possibly matching TRBD2 (6 bases). Source material: blood. This clonotype originated in a woman aged 80 or older in good health. The CDR3 region has the DNA TGTGCCTGGAGTGTACGCGGCGCGGGGTACGAGCAGTACTTC. This codes for CAWSVRGAGYEQYF.